This TCR beta chain was captured by sequencing in a study of blood T cell repertoires in COVID-19 (dated by TCRdb to about 2020). Study-wide context: Samples from collaborators originated in the United States, Italy and Spain and spanned both the acute and convalescent phases of COVID-19. The prospective study material was composed of cDNA or gDNA derived from T cells, B-cell-depleted T cells, or PBMCs. Deeply sampled blood TCRbeta repertoires from subjects exposed to, actively infected with, or recovered from COVID-19 were included in the dataset. The repertoires were made available in a free public database intended to serve as a resource for research on the immune response to SARS-CoV-2. The samples were drawn from two sources: the first 160 participants of the ongoing ImmuneRACE study, and 1,200 or so subjects contributed by 6 global collaborators. Sample metadata almost always included a de-identified subject ID, COVID-19 status, age in years and sex. Where available, HLA class I and class II types were obtained from metadata supplied by the sample provider rather than from assay-based typing. What the work shows at the level of the full study, not this receptor alone: How much clinical and demographic metadata was included differed by source and by participant, and the metadata was provided uncurated.

With regard to this clone: The antigen this receptor binds is unknown. No base-level quality is on record; no much larger clone is a single base apart.

The CDR3 numbers 15 residues from cysteine through phenylalanine. The kept DNA is CDR3 alone, 45 bases in frame from the first base. For this chain, trimming is 1 base at the V end and 4 bases at the J end, and the number of junction bases without a gene match is 5. CDR1 SEHNR and CDR2 FQNEAQ were looked up in the germline V gene (reference sequence). TCRbeta CDR3 regions were amplified from genomic DNA using the immunoSEQ Assay, a bias-controlled multiplex PCR. The published analysis was carried out like this. The number of nucleated cells in each sample was estimated from the amplification of reference gene primers within the assay. Sequence reads were collapsed and filtered to measure the absolute abundance of every unique TCRbeta CDR3 rearrangement. For each sample, productive Simpson clonality was calculated as the square root of Simpson's diversity index across productive rearrangements. Not all clones reach the TCRdb copy of this immuneACCESS table, which keeps in-frame sequences only. Checked studies attribute under half of the gap to unresolved V genes and leave the rest unexplained. V and J calls plus clone size are reproduced from that table; the DNA served to infer D and trimming. The sample profile shows about 240,000 clones; roughly 80% of them were found once. In total, the top ten clones hold around 3.4% of the sample.

Each collaborating institution followed its own protocols to collect whole blood in K2EDTA tubes. Collaborator samples were shipped for TCRbeta analysis as frozen whole blood, isolated PBMCs, or DNA extracted from either sample type. This sequence originates from a woman younger than 30 with acute or convalescent COVID-19. Sequencing was done on a sample of peripheral blood. The chain links TRBV7-9 with TRBJ1-2, with 8 central nucleotides matching TRBD1. The DNA sequence follows: TGTGCCAGCAGCTTAGGACAGGGGATGTCCTATGGCTACACCTTC. It encodes CASSLGQGMSYGYTF.